This record covers a single T cell receptor (beta chain). This specimen belongs to a study of blood T cell repertoires in COVID-19. Study background: COVID-19 samples collected from the United States, Italy and Spain covered acute and convalescent phases. The cDNA or gDNA used as material had been derived from T cells, B-cell-depleted T cells, or PBMCs.

In the source study's methods: Scientists estimated how many nucleated cells there were by amplifying reference gene primers. Repertoires were generated with immunoSEQ multiplex PCR, while TCRdb's copy carries only in-frame clones and drops some. V and J calls and clone size are those listed in that table; D and trimming were worked out from the DNA. Here the sample spans 250,000 or so clones, approximately 86% being singletons. Germline V CDR1 and CDR2: SGHDT, YYEEEE. Germline trimming cut 5 bases from V and 4 bases from J; bases unmatched to any gene: 8. There are 14 residues in the CDR3. The origin of this receptor is a man in his forties or fifties with active or convalescent COVID-19. The chain employs TRBV5-6 and TRBJ1-2; 7 bases are shared with TRBD1. Specimen: peripheral blood. The CDR3 sequence: CASRSGTELYGYTF. The CDR3 DNA follows: TGTGCCAGCAGATCCGGGACAGAGCTCTATGGCTACACCTTC. Complete variable domain (other parts from reference TRBV5-6 and TRBJ1-2): DAGVTQSPTHLIKTRGQQVTLRCSPKSGHDTVSWYQQALGQGPQFIFQYYEEEERQRGNFPDRFSGHQFPNYSSELNVNALLLGDSALYLCASRSGTELYGYTFGSGTRLTVV.